This T cell receptor beta chain stems from a study of cytomegalovirus exposure and HLA in healthy donors. Study-wide points: Further analysis was carried out later, and it showed several of the most significant clusters appearing linked to common viral pathogens.

The PCR had 60 Vbeta and 13 Jbeta primers. Per the original methods: Approximately 12 million of the approximately 80 million unique TCR beta chains counted in a later analysis were shared. Data came from immunoSEQ multiplex PCR; TCRdb stores just in-frame clones and leaves some out. The DNA gave D and trimming, while V, J and clone size come from that table. This table has 180,000 or so clones, 82% appearing once. Germline lookup yields CDR1 LNHDA and CDR2 SQIVND (reference sequence). There are 16 residues in the CDR3. About this clone: Its antigen is not identified. At one end the junction does not follow the germline gene, possibly because of a read error.

Sequencing input: PBMCs. This sequence originates from a woman in her forties or fifties in good health and CMV-seropositive. The chain recombines TRBV19 with TRBJ2-6; D may be TRBD1 (6 bases). In DNA, the CDR3 is TGTGCCAGTAGTATAGATAGAGGGGCAGGGGCCAACGGCCTGACTTTC. It translates to CASSIDRGAGANGLTF.